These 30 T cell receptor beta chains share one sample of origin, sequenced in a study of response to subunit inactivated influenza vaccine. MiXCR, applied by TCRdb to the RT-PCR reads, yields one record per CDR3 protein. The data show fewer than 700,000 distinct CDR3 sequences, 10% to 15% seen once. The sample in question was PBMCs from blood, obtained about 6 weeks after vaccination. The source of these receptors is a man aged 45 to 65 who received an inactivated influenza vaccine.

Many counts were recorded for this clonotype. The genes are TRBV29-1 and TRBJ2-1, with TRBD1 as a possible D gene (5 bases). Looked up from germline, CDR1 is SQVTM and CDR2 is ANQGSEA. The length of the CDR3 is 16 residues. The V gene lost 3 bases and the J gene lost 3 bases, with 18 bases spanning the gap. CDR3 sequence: CSVDGFTGLNYNEQFF. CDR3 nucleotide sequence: TGCAGCGTTGACGGTTTTACAGGTTTAAACTACAATGAGCAGTTCTTC.

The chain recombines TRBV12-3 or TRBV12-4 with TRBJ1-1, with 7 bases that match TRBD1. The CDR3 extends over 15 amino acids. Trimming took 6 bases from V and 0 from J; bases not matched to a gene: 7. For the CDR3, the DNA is TGTGCCAGCAGCCTAGGACAGGAGCTGAACACTGAAGCTTTCTTT. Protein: CASSLGQELNTEAFF.

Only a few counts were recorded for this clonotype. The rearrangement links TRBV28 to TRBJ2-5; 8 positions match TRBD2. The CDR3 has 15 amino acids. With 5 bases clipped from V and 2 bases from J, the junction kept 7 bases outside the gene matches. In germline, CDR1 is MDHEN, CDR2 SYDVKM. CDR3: CASSLTSVRQETQYF. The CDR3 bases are TGTGCCAGCAGTCTGACTAGCGTAAGGCAAGAGACCCAGTACTTC.

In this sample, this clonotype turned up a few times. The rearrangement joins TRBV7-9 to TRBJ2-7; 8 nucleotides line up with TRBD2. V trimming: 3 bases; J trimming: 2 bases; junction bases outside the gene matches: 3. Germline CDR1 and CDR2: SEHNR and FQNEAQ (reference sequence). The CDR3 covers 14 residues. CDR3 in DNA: TGTGCCAGCAGCTTCCGGGAGGGTCCCTACGAGCAGTACTTC. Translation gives CASSFREGPYEQYF. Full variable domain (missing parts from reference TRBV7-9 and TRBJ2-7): DTGVSQNPRHKITKRGQNVTFRCDPISEHNRLYWYRQTLGQGPEFLTYFQNEAQLEKSRLLSDRFSAERPKGSFSTLEIQRTEQGDSAMYLCASSFREGPYEQYFGPGTRLTVT.

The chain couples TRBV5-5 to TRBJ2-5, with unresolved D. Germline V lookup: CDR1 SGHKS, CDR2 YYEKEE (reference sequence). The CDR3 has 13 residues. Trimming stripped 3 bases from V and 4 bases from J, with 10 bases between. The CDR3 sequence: CASSSGPGETQYF. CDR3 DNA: TGTGCCAGCAGCTCCGGTCCAGGAGAGACCCAGTACTTC.

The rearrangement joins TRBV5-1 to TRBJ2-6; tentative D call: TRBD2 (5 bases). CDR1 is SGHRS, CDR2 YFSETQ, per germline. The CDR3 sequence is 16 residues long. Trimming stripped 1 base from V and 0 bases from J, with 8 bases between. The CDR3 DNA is TGCGCCAGCAGCTTGACTCGGGGCTCTGGGGCCAACGTCCTGACTTTC. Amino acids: CASSLTRGSGANVLTF.

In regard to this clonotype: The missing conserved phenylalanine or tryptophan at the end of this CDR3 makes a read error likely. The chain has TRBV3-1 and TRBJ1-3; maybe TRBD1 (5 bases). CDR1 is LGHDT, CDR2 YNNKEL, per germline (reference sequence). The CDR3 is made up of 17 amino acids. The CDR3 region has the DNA TGTGCCAGCACCCAAGATGTTTGGACAAGCTCTGGAAACACCATATATATT. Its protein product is CASTQDVWTSSGNTIYI.

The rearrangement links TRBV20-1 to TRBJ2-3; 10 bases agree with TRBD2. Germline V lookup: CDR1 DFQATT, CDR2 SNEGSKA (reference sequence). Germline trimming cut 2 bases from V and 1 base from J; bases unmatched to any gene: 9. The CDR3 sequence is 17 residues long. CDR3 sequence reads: CSARNLRTSGGTDTQYF. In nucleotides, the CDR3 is TGCAGTGCTAGAAACCTCCGAACTAGCGGGGGCACAGATACGCAGTATTTT.

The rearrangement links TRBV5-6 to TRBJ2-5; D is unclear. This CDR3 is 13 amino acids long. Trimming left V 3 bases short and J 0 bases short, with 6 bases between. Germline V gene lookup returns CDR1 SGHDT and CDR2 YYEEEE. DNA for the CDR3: TGTGCCAGCAGCTCCCGGGACCAAGAGACCCAGTACTTC. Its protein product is CASSSRDQETQYF.

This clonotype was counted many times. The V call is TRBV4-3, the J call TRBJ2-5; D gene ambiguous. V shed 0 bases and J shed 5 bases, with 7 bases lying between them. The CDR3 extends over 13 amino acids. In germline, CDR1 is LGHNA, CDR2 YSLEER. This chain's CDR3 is CASSQDRLETQYF. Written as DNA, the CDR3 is TGCGCCAGCAGCCAAGATAGGCTGGAGACCCAGTACTTC.

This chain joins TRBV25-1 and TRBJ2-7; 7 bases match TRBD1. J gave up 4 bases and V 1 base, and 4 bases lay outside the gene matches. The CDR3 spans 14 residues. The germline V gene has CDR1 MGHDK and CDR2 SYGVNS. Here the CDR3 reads CASSESGRGYEQYF. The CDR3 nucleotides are TGTGCCAGCAGTGAATCGGGCAGGGGGTACGAGCAGTACTTC.

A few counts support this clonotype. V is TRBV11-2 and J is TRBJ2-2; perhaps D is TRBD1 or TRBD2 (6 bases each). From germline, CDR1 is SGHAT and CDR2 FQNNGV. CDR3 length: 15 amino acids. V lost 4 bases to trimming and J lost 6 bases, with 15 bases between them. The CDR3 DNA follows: TGTGCCAGCAGCTCGAGGGGGACTGCGCCCGGGGAGCTGTTTTTT. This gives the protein CASSSRGTAPGELFF.

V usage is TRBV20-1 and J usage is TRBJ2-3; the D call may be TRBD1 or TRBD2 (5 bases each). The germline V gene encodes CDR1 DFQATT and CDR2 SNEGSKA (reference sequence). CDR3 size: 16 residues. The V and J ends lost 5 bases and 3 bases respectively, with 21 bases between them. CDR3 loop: CSASRVWGESTDTQYF. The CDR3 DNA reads TGCAGTGCTTCCAGGGTATGGGGAGAGAGTACAGATACGCAGTATTTT.

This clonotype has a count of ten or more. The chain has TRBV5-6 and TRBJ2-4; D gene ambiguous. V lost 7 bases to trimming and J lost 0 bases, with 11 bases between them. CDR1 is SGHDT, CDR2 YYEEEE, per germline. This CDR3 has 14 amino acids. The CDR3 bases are TGTGCCAGCCAAACCCTGGCAGCCAAAAACATTCAGTACTTC. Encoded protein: CASQTLAAKNIQYF.

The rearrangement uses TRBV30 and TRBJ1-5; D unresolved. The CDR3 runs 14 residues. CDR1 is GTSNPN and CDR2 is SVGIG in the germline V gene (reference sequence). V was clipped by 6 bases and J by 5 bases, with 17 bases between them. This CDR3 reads CACQLVTEDQPQHF. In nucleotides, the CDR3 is TGTGCCTGTCAGCTGGTGACTGAAGATCAGCCCCAGCATTTT.

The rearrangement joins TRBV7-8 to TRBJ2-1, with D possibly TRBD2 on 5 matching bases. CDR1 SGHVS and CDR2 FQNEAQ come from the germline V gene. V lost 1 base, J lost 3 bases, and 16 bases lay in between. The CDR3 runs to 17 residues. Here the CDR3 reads CASSLVRRAGYYNEQFF. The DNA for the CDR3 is TGTGCCAGCAGCTTAGTCCGGCGGGCAGGATACTACAATGAGCAGTTCTTC.

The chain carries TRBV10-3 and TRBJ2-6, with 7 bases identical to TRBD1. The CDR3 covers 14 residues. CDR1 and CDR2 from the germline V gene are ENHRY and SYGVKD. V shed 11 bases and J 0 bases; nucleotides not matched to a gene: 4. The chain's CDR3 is CALGQASGANVLTF. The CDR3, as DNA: TGTGCCCTTGGACAGGCCTCTGGGGCCAACGTCCTGACTTTC.

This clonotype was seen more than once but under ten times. CDR3 amino acids: CASSLVLAGSRNEQFF. The CDR3 DNA reads as TGTGCCAGCAGCTTAGTGCTAGCGGGGTCGCGGAATGAGCAGTTCTTC. This rearrangement joins TRBV7-9 to TRBJ2-1; 9 bases agree with TRBD2. J lost 7 bases, V lost 1 base, and 8 bases had no gene match. The germline V gene encodes CDR1 SEHNR and CDR2 FQNEAQ (reference sequence). The CDR3 extends over 16 amino acids.

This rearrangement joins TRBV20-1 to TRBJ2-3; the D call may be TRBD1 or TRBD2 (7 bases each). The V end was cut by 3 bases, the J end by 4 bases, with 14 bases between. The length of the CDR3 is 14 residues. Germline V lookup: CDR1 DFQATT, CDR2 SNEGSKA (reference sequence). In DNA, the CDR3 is TGCAGTGCTAGGAAGGGAGGGGGCTCAGATACGCAGTATTTT. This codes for CSARKGGGSDTQYF.

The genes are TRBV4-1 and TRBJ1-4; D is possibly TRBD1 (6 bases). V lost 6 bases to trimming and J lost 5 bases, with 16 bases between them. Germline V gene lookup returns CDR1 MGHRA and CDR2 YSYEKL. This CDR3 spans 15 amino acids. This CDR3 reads CASSRATQGNEKLFF. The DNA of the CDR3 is TGCGCCAGCAGTCGGGCGACACAGGGAAATGAAAAACTGTTTTTT.

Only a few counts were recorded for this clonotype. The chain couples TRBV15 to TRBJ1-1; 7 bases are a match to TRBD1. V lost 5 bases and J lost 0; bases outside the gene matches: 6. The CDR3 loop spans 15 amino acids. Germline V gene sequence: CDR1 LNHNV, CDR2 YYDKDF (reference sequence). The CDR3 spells CATSGGDSLNTEAFF. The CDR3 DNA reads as TGTGCCACCAGCGGGGGGGACAGCCTGAACACTGAAGCTTTCTTT.

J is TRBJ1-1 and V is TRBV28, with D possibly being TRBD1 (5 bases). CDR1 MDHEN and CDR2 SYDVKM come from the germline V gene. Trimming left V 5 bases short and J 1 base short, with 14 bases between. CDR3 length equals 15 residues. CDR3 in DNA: TGTGCCAGCAGTCCCTGGGCAGGGAGGAACACTGAAGCTTTCTTT. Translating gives CASSPWAGRNTEAFF.

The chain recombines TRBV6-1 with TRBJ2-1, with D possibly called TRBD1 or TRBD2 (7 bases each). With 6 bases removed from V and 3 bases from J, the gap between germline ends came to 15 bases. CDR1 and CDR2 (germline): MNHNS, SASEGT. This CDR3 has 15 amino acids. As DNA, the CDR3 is TGTGCCAGCAGCCCCCAGGGGGGGCTCTACAATGAGCAGTTCTTC. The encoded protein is CASSPQGGLYNEQFF.

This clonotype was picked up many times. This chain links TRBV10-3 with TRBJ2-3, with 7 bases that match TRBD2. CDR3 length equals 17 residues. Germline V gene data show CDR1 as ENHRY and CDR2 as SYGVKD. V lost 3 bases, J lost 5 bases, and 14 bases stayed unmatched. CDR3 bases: TGTGCCATCAGTGACTTTAGACTAGCCGGGCTCGAAGATACGCAGTATTTT. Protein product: CAISDFRLAGLEDTQYF.

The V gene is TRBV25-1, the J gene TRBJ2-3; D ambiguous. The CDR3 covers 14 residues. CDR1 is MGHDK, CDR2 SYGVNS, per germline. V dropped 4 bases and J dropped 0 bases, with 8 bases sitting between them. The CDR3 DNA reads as TGTGCCAGCAGTGCCCAGCTCAGCACAGATACGCAGTATTTT. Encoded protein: CASSAQLSTDTQYF.

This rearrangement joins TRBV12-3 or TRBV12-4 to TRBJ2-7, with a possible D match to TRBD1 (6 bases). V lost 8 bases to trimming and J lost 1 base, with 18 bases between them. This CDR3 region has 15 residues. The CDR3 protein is CASGNLDRRSYEQYF. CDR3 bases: TGTGCCAGCGGTAACTTGGACAGACGGTCCTACGAGCAGTACTTC.

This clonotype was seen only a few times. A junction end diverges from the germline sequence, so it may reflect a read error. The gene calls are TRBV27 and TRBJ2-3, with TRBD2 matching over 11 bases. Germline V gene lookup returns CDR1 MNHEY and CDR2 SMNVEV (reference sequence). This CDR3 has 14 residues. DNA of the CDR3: TGCGCCAGCCAACTAGCGGGGGGCACAGATACGCAGTATTTT. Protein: CASQLAGGTDTQYF.

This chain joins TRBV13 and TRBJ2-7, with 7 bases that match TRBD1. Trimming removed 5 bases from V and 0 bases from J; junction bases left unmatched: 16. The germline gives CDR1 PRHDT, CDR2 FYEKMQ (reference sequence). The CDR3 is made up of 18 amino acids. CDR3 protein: CASSPPPPRDSLSYEQYF. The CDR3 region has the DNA TGTGCCAGCAGCCCCCCTCCCCCCAGGGACAGTCTCTCCTACGAGCAGTACTTC.

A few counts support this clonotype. The CDR3 loop reads CATFSWGGGELFF. The CDR3 region has the DNA TGTGCCACATTCTCGTGGGGAGGCGGGGAGCTGTTTTTT. The V call is TRBV28, the J call TRBJ2-2; D perhaps matches TRBD2 (6 bases). V was shortened by 10 bases and J by 7 bases, with 16 bases between the two germline ends. The CDR3 loop spans 13 amino acids. Germline V gives CDR1 MDHEN, CDR2 SYDVKM.

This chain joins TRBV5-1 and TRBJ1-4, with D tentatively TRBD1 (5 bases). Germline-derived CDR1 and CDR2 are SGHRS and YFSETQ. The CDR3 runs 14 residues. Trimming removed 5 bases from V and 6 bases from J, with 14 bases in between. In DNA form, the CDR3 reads TGCGCCAGCAGACCAGAAGTAGGGGATGAAAAACTGTTTTTT. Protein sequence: CASRPEVGDEKLFF.